What follows is one TCR beta chain and its context. Antigen: not known. Sequencing was performed with immunoSEQ multiplex PCR; in TCRdb, only in-frame clones are kept and a portion is missing. The sample lists roughly 120,000 clones, about 95% seen once, with more than 3% in the top ten. These data come from a study of graft-versus-host responses after intestinal transplantation. Study observations and caveats: Allografts from individuals with graft-donor T cell macrochimerism displayed high graft-versus-host to host-versus-graft clonal ratios. The recipient marrow held GvH clones, and some of them showed up first in ileum or blood.

This TCR was recovered from a human donor who received an intestinal transplant. Sequencing was performed on unstimulated CD8+ T cells sorted from spleen or lymph node cells, taken before intestinal transplant.

The CDR3 coding sequence is TGTGCCAGCAGTTCAAACAAGGATAGGACACCCGAGAATGAAGCTTTCTTT. It specifies CASSSNKDRTPENEAFF. The V and J genes are TRBV28 and TRBJ1-1; perhaps TRBD1 as D (5 bases). V was clipped by 4 bases and J by 7 bases, with 25 bases between them. The CDR3 is 17 amino acids. Germline V gene lookup returns CDR1 MDHEN and CDR2 SYDVKM.